What follows are 21 T cell receptor beta chains derived from one specimen sequenced in a study of neurological immune-mediated disorders. MiXCR, applied by TCRdb to the 5' RACE reads, yields one record per CDR3 protein. The sample includes about 36,000 distinct CDR3 sequences, around a tenth of them seen just once. The material sequenced was PBMCs. These TCRs come from a woman in her thirties with HTLV-1-associated myelopathy (HAM/TSP).

This clonotype appeared many times. The chain recombines TRBV27 with TRBJ1-2; D is uncertain. This CDR3 has 16 residues. Germline V lookup: CDR1 MNHEY, CDR2 SMNVEV (reference sequence). With 5 bases removed from V and 4 bases from J, the gap between germline ends came to 20 bases. The CDR3 DNA is TGTGCCAGCAGTCAAGGACTCTCTACGGTGGGCTATGGCTACACCTTC. Amino acid sequence: CASSQGLSTVGYGYTF.

This clonotype was seen more than once but under ten times. This chain uses TRBV5-1 with TRBJ1-6; D is unclear. The germline gives CDR1 SGHRS, CDR2 YFSETQ. This CDR3 region has 14 residues. The V and J ends lost 0 bases and 8 bases respectively, with 9 bases between them. The CDR3 sequence is CASSLEGKHSPLHF. The DNA of the CDR3 is TGCGCCAGCAGCTTGGAGGGAAAGCATTCACCCCTCCACTTT.

This clonotype came up many times. The chain combines TRBV20-1 with TRBJ1-6, with TRBD1 identical over 9 bases. The CDR3 is made up of 15 amino acids. Trimming at V came to 2 bases and at J to 7 bases, leaving 6 bases not matched to a gene. Germline CDR1 reads DFQATT; CDR2 reads SNEGSKA (reference sequence). The CDR3 loop is CSARPGTGSNSPLHF. DNA for the CDR3: TGCAGTGCTAGACCGGGGACAGGGTCCAATTCACCCCTCCACTTT.

This clonotype has a count of ten or more. This sequence joins TRBV5-1 and TRBJ2-7; D is unclear. Deletions cut 6 bases from V and 0 bases from J, with 10 bases between. The V gene's germline CDR1 is SGHRS and CDR2 YFSETQ. The CDR3 is made up of 13 amino acids. The CDR3 region is CASKRDRSYEQYF. CDR3 in DNA: TGCGCCAGCAAACGAGACCGCTCCTACGAGCAGTACTTC.

This clonotype was seen many times. The chain recombines TRBV20-1 with TRBJ1-4, with 8 nucleotides matching TRBD1. Germline V gives CDR1 DFQATT, CDR2 SNEGSKA (reference sequence). The V and J ends lost 0 bases and 7 bases, in that order; junction bases with no gene match: 10. The CDR3 sequence is 16 residues long. Here the CDR3 reads CSAREPTGQGREKLFF. Here the CDR3 DNA reads TGCAGTGCTAGAGAGCCGACTGGACAGGGTCGTGAAAAACTGTTTTTT.

The table lists this clonotype with many counts. The chain employs TRBV20-1 and TRBJ1-1; 10 bases fit TRBD1. Trimming cost V 6 bases and J 11 bases; bases outside gene matches: 6. The germline V gene has CDR1 DFQATT and CDR2 SNEGSKA (reference sequence). This CDR3 spans 11 amino acids. The CDR3 DNA reads TGCAGTGCCCCGACGGGACAGGGGGCTTTCTTT. Encoded protein: CSAPTGQGAFF.

There are many counts of this clonotype. The V gene is TRBV7-2, the J gene TRBJ1-2; a possible D gene is TRBD1 (5 bases). This CDR3 region has 13 residues. CDR1 is SGHTA and CDR2 is FQGNSA in the germline V gene. The V gene lost 7 bases and the J gene lost 8 bases, with 17 bases spanning the gap. The CDR3 reads CASTHSPGDGYTF. CDR3 sequence (DNA): TGTGCCAGCACCCACAGCCCCGGGGACGGCTACACCTTC.

This clonotype was observed many times. The rearrangement links TRBV18 to TRBJ2-4, with no clear D. Germline V gives CDR1 KGHSH, CDR2 LQKENI. The CDR3 covers 13 residues. The germline V and J ends were trimmed by 2 bases and 3 bases, with 5 bases remaining between them. The CDR3 is CASSPWDKNIQYF. The CDR3 DNA sequence: TGTGCCAGCTCACCATGGGACAAAAACATTCAGTACTTC. The full variable domain, rest sourced from reference TRBV18 and TRBJ2-4, is NAGVMQNPRHLVRRRGQEARLRCSPMKGHSHVYWYRQLPEEGLKFMVYLQKENIIDESGMPKERFSAEFPKEGPSILRIQQVVRGDSAAYFCASSPWDKNIQYFGAGTRLSVL.

The gene calls are TRBV5-1 and TRBJ1-3; 9 bases line up with TRBD1. The CDR3 totals 16 residues. Losses at the gene ends were 7 bases for V and 1 base for J; bases not matched to a gene: 9. Per the germline V gene, CDR1 is SGHRS and CDR2 is YFSETQ. This CDR3 reads CASGTGGESSGNTIYF. Here the CDR3 DNA reads TGCGCCAGCGGTACAGGGGGCGAGAGTTCTGGAAACACCATATATTTT. Variable domain in full (rest from reference TRBV5-1 and TRBJ1-3): KAGVTQTPRYLIKTRGQQVTLSCSPISGHRSVSWYQQTPGQGLQFLFEYFSETQRNKGNFPGRFSGRQFSNSRSEMNVSTLELGDSALYLCASGTGGESSGNTIYFGEGSWLTVV.

This clonotype was seen repeatedly, ten times or more. This CDR3 reads CASSANGQGGRSGNTIYF. CDR3 DNA sequence: TGCGCCAGCAGCGCGAACGGACAAGGGGGAAGGTCTGGAAACACCATATATTTT. The chain has TRBV5-1 and TRBJ1-3, with D possibly matching TRBD1 (6 bases). This CDR3 contains 18 residues. Per germline, CDR1 SGHRS and CDR2 YFSETQ. The V end lost 4 bases, the J end lost 1 base, and 21 bases lay between the germline ends. The full variable domain, with the rest looked up from reference TRBV5-1 and TRBJ1-3, is KAGVTQTPRYLIKTRGQQVTLSCSPISGHRSVSWYQQTPGQGLQFLFEYFSETQRNKGNFPGRFSGRQFSNSRSEMNVSTLELGDSALYLCASSANGQGGRSGNTIYFGEGSWLTVV.

This clonotype was observed at least ten times. V usage is TRBV6-1 and J usage is TRBJ2-7; TRBD1 agrees at 8 bases. This CDR3 is 14 amino acids long. CDR1 MNHNS and CDR2 SASEGT come from the germline V gene. The junction had 2 bases not matched to a gene; V was cut back by 1 base and J by 3 bases. CDR3 nucleotide sequence: TGTGCCAGCAGTGAAGTCGGACAGGGCTACGAGCAGTACTTC. As protein: CASSEVGQGYEQYF.

At least ten counts were recorded for this clonotype. The V call is TRBV7-9, the J call TRBJ1-2; 8 bases match TRBD1. This CDR3 has 15 amino acids. With 5 bases clipped from V and 4 bases from J, the junction kept 9 bases outside the gene matches. Per the germline V gene, CDR1 is SEHNR and CDR2 is FQNEAQ (reference sequence). CDR3 in DNA: TGTGCCAGCAGCCCGGGACAGGCGATCTTCTATGGCTACACCTTC. It codes for CASSPGQAIFYGYTF.

This clonotype was recorded at least ten times. V gene TRBV27 combines with J gene TRBJ2-4; 15 bases agree with TRBD2. V shed 5 bases, J shed 6 bases, and the junction held 8 bases outside the gene matches. This CDR3 region has 17 residues. CDR1 MNHEY and CDR2 SMNVEV come from the germline V gene (reference sequence). In DNA, the CDR3 is TGTGCCAGCAGTGGGGCGGGACTAGCGGGGGGCCTAAACATTCAGTACTTC. It translates to CASSGAGLAGGLNIQYF.

This clonotype was observed at least ten times. The chain joins TRBV5-1 to TRBJ2-7, with D perhaps assigned TRBD1 or TRBD2 (5 bases each). V lost 3 bases, J lost 5 bases, and 9 bases lay in between. The CDR3 loop spans 12 amino acids. CDR1 and CDR2 from the germline V gene are SGHRS and YFSETQ. The CDR3, as DNA: TGCGCCAGCAGCTGGGGCGGGCACGAGCAGTACTTC. Protein product: CASSWGGHEQYF.

This clonotype occurred many times. This chain links TRBV12-3 or TRBV12-4 with TRBJ1-2, with no clear D. V was cut by 7 bases and J by 1 base, with 10 bases left in between. The length of the CDR3 is 13 residues. CDR3 region: CASTHSRNYGYTF. In nucleotides, the CDR3 is TGTGCCAGCACCCATTCTCGTAACTATGGCTACACCTTC.

This clonotype was found many times. The rearrangement uses TRBV12-3 or TRBV12-4 and TRBJ1-1; a weak D match, TRBD1 (6 bases). CDR3 size: 12 residues. The V end was cut by 2 bases, the J end by 6 bases, with 7 bases between. CDR3 coding DNA: TGTGCCAGCAGTTTAAGGGGGGCTGAAGCTTTCTTT. This sequence encodes CASSLRGAEAFF.

This clonotype was recorded at least ten times. V gene TRBV4-2 combines with J gene TRBJ2-3; TRBD2 matches 7 bases. Germline lookup yields CDR1 LGHNA and CDR2 YNFKEQ. This CDR3 contains 15 residues. J lost 6 bases, V lost 8 bases, and 14 bases had no gene match. The CDR3 DNA is TGTGCCAGCGCCACCGCGGGGGACTGGGGGGATACGCAGTATTTT. Translation: CASATAGDWGDTQYF.

The rearrangement links TRBV7-7 to TRBJ2-5; D remains unclear. The CDR3 has 13 residues. Trimming stripped 1 base from V and 5 bases from J, with 8 bases between. Per the germline V gene, CDR1 is SSHAT and CDR2 is FNYEAQ (reference sequence). Here the CDR3 DNA reads TGTGCCAGCAGCTTAGGCCCTGAGGAGACCCAGTACTTC. As protein: CASSLGPEETQYF.

This clonotype came up many times. V and J are TRBV5-1 and TRBJ2-2, with D perhaps being TRBD1 or TRBD2 (5 bases each). Germline CDR1 reads SGHRS; CDR2 reads YFSETQ. Trimming cost V 0 bases and J 0 bases, with 9 bases left between them. CDR3 length: 16 amino acids. For the CDR3, the DNA is TGCGCCAGCAGCTTGGAGTGGGGGACGAACACCGGGGAGCTGTTTTTT. Protein: CASSLEWGTNTGELFF.

The table lists this clonotype with many counts. V gene TRBV12-3 or TRBV12-4 combines with J gene TRBJ1-1; tentatively, D is TRBD1 (5 bases). V dropped 6 bases and J dropped 2 bases, with 10 bases sitting between them. This CDR3 is built from 13 residues. This chain's CDR3 is CASSPQGNTEAFF. In DNA, the CDR3 is TGTGCCAGCAGCCCGCAGGGCAACACTGAAGCTTTCTTT.

This clonotype was seen ten or more times. The chain joins TRBV7-3 to TRBJ2-2; TRBD1 matches at 8 bases. This CDR3 region has 14 residues. The trim removed 5 bases at V and 6 bases at J, leaving 5 bases unmatched. CDR1 SGHTA and CDR2 FQGTGA come from the germline V gene. CDR3 DNA sequence: TGTGCCAGCAGCCCGTCGACAGGGGCCGGGGAGCTGTTTTTT. Protein product: CASSPSTGAGELFF. The full variable domain, with the rest looked up from reference TRBV7-3 and TRBJ2-2, is GAGVSQTPSNKVTEKGKYVELRCDPISGHTALYWYRQSLGQGPEFLIYFQGTGAADDSGLPNDRFFAVRPEGSVSTLKIQRTERGDSAVYLCASSPSTGAGELFFGEGSRLTVL.